A single T cell receptor beta chain is shown here with its context. Profiled with immunoSEQ multiplex PCR; TCRdb holds only in-frame clones, not every one. The sample has fewer than 300,000 clones, approximately 88% seen once. The CDR3 has 16 residues. V lost 0 bases, J lost 0 bases, and 10 bases lay in between. Per germline, CDR1 MRHNA and CDR2 SNTAGT. This specimen comes from a study of blood T cell repertoires in COVID-19. Study details: Both acute and convalescent COVID-19 samples were obtained from the United States, Italy and Spain.

Source material: peripheral blood. V gene TRBV6-4 combines with J gene TRBJ2-3; possible D gene TRBD1, 6 bases. The receptor was isolated from a woman in her twenties or thirties with acute or convalescent COVID-19. This chain's CDR3 is CASSDSGQGSTDTQYF. CDR3 sequence (DNA): TGTGCCAGCAGTGACTCGGGGCAGGGGAGCACAGATACGCAGTATTTT.